Below, 24 T cell receptor beta chains from the same sample are listed, as sequenced in a study of siplizumab effects on memory and regulatory T cells. The repertoire was sequenced with immunoSEQ multiplex PCR; TCRdb's copy has only in-frame clones and lacks some. This sample has under 140,000 clones; roughly 92% occur once, and the top ten carry 1% to 1.5%. Sequenced: CD4+ T cells sorted from blood. These receptors all stem from a human donor in good health.

This clone has a single count. The chain joins TRBV6-4 to TRBJ2-7; D not certain. CDR3 length equals 11 residues. The V gene lost 4 bases and the J gene lost 5 bases, with 6 bases spanning the gap. The germline CDR1 and CDR2 sequences are MRHNA and SNTAGT. The CDR3 is CASSGPDEQYF. CDR3 sequence (DNA): TGTGCCAGCAGTGGGCCTGACGAGCAGTACTTC.

V usage is TRBV7-2 and J usage is TRBJ2-3; D might be TRBD2 (5 bases). The CDR3 totals 13 residues. Trimming pared 5 bases from V and 2 bases from J, leaving 8 bases between. The germline V gene has CDR1 SGHTA and CDR2 FQGNSA. CDR3 sequence reads: CASSIDYTDTQYF. The DNA for the CDR3 is TGTGCCAGCAGCATCGACTACACAGATACGCAGTATTTT. Using reference TRBV7-2 and TRBJ2-3 for the parts outside the CDR3, the full variable domain is GAGVSQSPSNKVTEKGKDVELRCDPISGHTALYWYRQSLGQGLEFLIYFQGNSAPDKSGLPSDRFSAERTGGSVSTLTIQRTQQEDSAVYLCASSIDYTDTQYFGPGTRLTVL.

This clone was picked up one time. The chain links TRBV19 to TRBJ2-2; D is possibly TRBD1 or TRBD2 (5 bases each). Germline CDR1 reads LNHDA; CDR2 reads SQIVND (reference sequence). CDR3 length: 15 amino acids. The V and J ends lost 9 bases and 5 bases respectively, with 19 bases between them. CDR3 bases: TGTGCCAGCCGGCTCCTAACGGGACGGACCGGGGAGCTGTTTTTT. This codes for CASRLLTGRTGELFF.

This clone was seen just once. The CDR3 sequence: CASSVGTSRKGELFF. CDR3 coding DNA: TGTGCCAGTAGTGTCGGGACTAGCAGAAAAGGGGAGCTGTTTTTT. The J gene is TRBJ2-2, the V gene TRBV19; 9 nucleotides line up with TRBD2. This CDR3 is 15 amino acids long. From germline, CDR1 is LNHDA and CDR2 SQIVND (reference sequence). Trimming at V came to 5 bases and at J to 8 bases, leaving 9 bases not matched to a gene.

The rearrangement uses TRBV19 and TRBJ2-7; D remains ambiguous. The V and J ends lost 5 bases and 1 base respectively, with 12 bases between them. The CDR3 length is 14 residues. Germline V CDR1 and CDR2: LNHDA, SQIVND (reference sequence). Here the CDR3 DNA reads TGTGCCAGTAGTCCAACGGCCAGTTCCTACGAGCAGTACTTC. It translates to CASSPTASSYEQYF.

The chain couples TRBV12-5 to TRBJ1-3; TRBD1 agrees at 8 bases. The CDR3 length is 19 residues. J gave up 3 bases and V 6 bases, and 19 bases lay outside the gene matches. From germline, CDR1 is LGHNT and CDR2 FRNRAP. CDR3 sequence (DNA): TGTGCTAGTGGCTCCTTAGGAAGGACAGGGATCATCGGTGGAAACACCATATATTTT. It is translated as CASGSLGRTGIIGGNTIYF.

The J gene is TRBJ1-2, the V gene TRBV27; D gene unclear. Trimming stripped 10 bases from V and 1 base from J, with 13 bases between. In germline, CDR1 is MNHEY, CDR2 SMNVEV (reference sequence). The CDR3 extends over 13 amino acids. CDR3: CATKDGYNYGYTF. In DNA, the CDR3 is TGTGCCACCAAGGACGGCTATAACTATGGCTACACCTTC.

CDR3 in amino acids: CASSFSETQYF. CDR3 DNA sequence: TGTGCCAGCAGCTTTTCTGAGACCCAGTACTTC. The gene calls are TRBV7-2 and TRBJ2-5; no clear D gene. Trimming stripped 3 bases from V and 5 bases from J, with 4 bases between. Germline V gene data show CDR1 as SGHTA and CDR2 as FQGNSA. This CDR3 is 11 amino acids long. The whole variable domain, remainder taken from reference TRBV7-2 and TRBJ2-5, is GAGVSQSPSNKVTEKGKDVELRCDPISGHTALYWYRQSLGQGLEFLIYFQGNSAPDKSGLPSDRFSAERTGGSVSTLTIQRTQQEDSAVYLCASSFSETQYFGPGTRLLVL.

The V call is TRBV6-5, the J call TRBJ1-3; possible D gene TRBD1, 6 bases. Trimming took 6 bases from V and 1 from J, leaving 10 bases between them. CDR3 size: 14 residues. Germline CDR1 is MNHEY and CDR2 is SVGAGI. The CDR3 DNA sequence: TGTGCCAGCAGCCCGACAGGATCTGGAAACACCATATATTTT. Protein: CASSPTGSGNTIYF.

Worth noting for this clone: Other nucleotide sequences in the sample specify the same CDR3. The rearrangement joins TRBV27 to TRBJ2-2; D is unclear. The germline CDR1 and CDR2 sequences are MNHEY and SMNVEV (reference sequence). V was clipped by 3 bases and J by 5 bases, with 7 bases between them. CDR3 length equals 13 residues. CDR3 loop: CASSLVGTGELFF. DNA of the CDR3: TGTGCCAGCAGTTTGGTGGGGACCGGGGAGCTGTTTTTT.

This rearrangement joins TRBV7-9 to TRBJ1-2; D ambiguous. Germline V gene sequence: CDR1 SEHNR, CDR2 FQNEAQ (reference sequence). Deletions cut 3 bases from V and 4 bases from J, with 18 bases between. The CDR3 contains 16 residues. The CDR3 DNA is TGTGCCAGCAGCTTCCTCTGGCCTGCTGGTGGCTATGGCTACACCTTC. Amino acids: CASSFLWPAGGYGYTF.

The genes are TRBV7-2 and TRBJ2-5; 7 nucleotides line up with TRBD2. This CDR3 is 15 amino acids long. Per the germline V gene, CDR1 is SGHTA and CDR2 is FQGNSA. V dropped 3 bases and J dropped 2; count of bases not matched to a gene: 6. The CDR3 DNA sequence: TGTGCCAGCAGCTTTCTAGCGGTGGTTCAAGAGACCCAGTACTTC. This codes for CASSFLAVVQETQYF.

CDR3 protein: CASSLEIFTNLNTEAFF. CDR3 coding DNA: TGCGCCAGCAGCTTGGAGATTTTTACCAACTTGAACACTGAAGCTTTCTTT. This sequence joins TRBV5-1 and TRBJ1-1; D is uncertain. The length of the CDR3 is 17 residues. Germline V lookup: CDR1 SGHRS, CDR2 YFSETQ. Trimming removed 0 bases at V and 0 bases at J, with 15 bases between.

This chain uses TRBV2 with TRBJ2-7; D might be TRBD1 or TRBD2, each matching 5 bases. The ends were cut back, 10 bases at V and 5 bases at J, with 21 bases in the middle. In germline, CDR1 is SNHLY, CDR2 FYNNEI. The length of the CDR3 is 14 residues. The CDR3 loop is CATEGNTVGNEQYF. CDR3 nucleotide sequence: TGTGCCACCGAGGGGAACACGGTGGGAAACGAGCAGTACTTC.

This clone was seen more than once but under ten times. This chain joins TRBV7-8 and TRBJ2-7; TRBD1 matches at 9 bases. V was clipped by 5 bases and J by 3 bases; unmatched bases: 5. The CDR3 sequence is 14 residues long. From germline, CDR1 is SGHVS and CDR2 FQNEAQ. CDR3 nucleotides: TGTGCCAGCAGCCGGACAGGGGATCGCTACGAGCAGTACTTC. Translating gives CASSRTGDRYEQYF.

This chain uses TRBV2 with TRBJ2-3, with TRBD1 matching 7 bases. Germline CDR1 and CDR2: SNHLY and FYNNEI. The CDR3 spans 14 residues. Losses at the gene ends were 4 bases for V and 1 base for J; bases not matched to a gene: 2. Written as DNA, the CDR3 is TGTGCCAGCAGTGTCGACAGGGGCACAGATACGCAGTATTTT. Its protein product is CASSVDRGTDTQYF.

The J gene is TRBJ2-7, the V gene TRBV7-9; D might be TRBD1 (5 bases). V lost 6 bases to trimming and J lost 3 bases, with 18 bases between them. CDR3 length: 15 residues. From germline, CDR1 is SEHNR and CDR2 FQNEAQ (reference sequence). The CDR3 sequence is CASSQLGVQGYEQYF. In DNA form, the CDR3 reads TGTGCCAGCAGTCAATTAGGGGTTCAGGGCTACGAGCAGTACTTC.

The count of this clone is one. The gene calls are TRBV2 and TRBJ1-1; D may be TRBD1 (6 bases). The CDR3 covers 12 residues. V dropped 7 bases and J dropped 6 bases, with 12 bases sitting between them. Germline V lookup: CDR1 SNHLY, CDR2 FYNNEI. CDR3 nucleotides: TGTGCCAGCACCCTGACAGGTTCTGAAGCTTTCTTT. This translates into CASTLTGSEAFF.

The chain links TRBV28 to TRBJ1-1, with D perhaps matching TRBD1 (5 bases). The germline V and J ends were trimmed by 4 bases and 9 bases, with 12 bases remaining between them. The germline V gene encodes CDR1 MDHEN and CDR2 SYDVKM. The CDR3 totals 12 residues. For the CDR3, the DNA is TGTGCCAGCAGTTCCCGACAGTTCCAAGCTTTCTTT. As protein: CASSSRQFQAFF. The complete variable domain, with remaining parts taken from reference TRBV28 and TRBJ1-1, reads DVKVTQSSRYLVKRTGEKVFLECVQDMDHENMFWYRQDPGLGLRLIYFSYDVKMKEKGDIPEGYSVSREKKERFSLILESASTNQTSMYLCASSSRQFQAFFGQGTRLTVV.

The chain uses TRBV18 and TRBJ1-1; D not resolved. The ends were cut back, 2 bases at V and 4 bases at J, with 8 bases in the middle. Germline lookup yields CDR1 KGHSH and CDR2 LQKENI. The length of the CDR3 is 13 residues. The CDR3 sequence: CASSPRESTEAFF. In DNA form, the CDR3 reads TGTGCCAGCTCACCAAGGGAGAGCACTGAAGCTTTCTTT.

This clone occurred once. J is TRBJ2-2 and V is TRBV5-1; 12 bases agree with TRBD2. The CDR3 has 15 residues. The ends lost 4 bases at V and 9 bases at J; junction bases unmatched: 7. Germline assignment: CDR1 SGHRS and CDR2 YFSETQ. In nucleotides, the CDR3 is TGCGCCAGCAGCCCTAGCGGGAGGGTCGACAGGGAGCTGTTTTTT. It encodes CASSPSGRVDRELFF.

The chain carries TRBV7-9 and TRBJ2-1; possible D gene TRBD2, 7 bases. Germline assignment: CDR1 SEHNR and CDR2 FQNEAQ (reference sequence). V was cut by 8 bases and J by 5 bases, with 19 bases left in between. The CDR3 consists of 15 residues. Written as DNA, the CDR3 is TGTGCCAGCCCCACGGAGGGGGGGGGCCACAATGAGCAGTTCTTC. Residues: CASPTEGGGHNEQFF.

V is TRBV10-3 and J is TRBJ2-3, with unresolved D. Trimming removed 3 bases from V and 2 bases from J, with 0 bases in between. The CDR3 runs to 11 residues. The germline V gene has CDR1 ENHRY and CDR2 SYGVKD. CDR3: CAISDTDTQYF. The CDR3 DNA sequence: TGTGCCATCAGTGACACAGATACGCAGTATTTT.

The rearrangement uses TRBV7-2 and TRBJ1-4; no definite D call. Per the germline V gene, CDR1 is SGHTA and CDR2 is FQGNSA. Trimming took off 8 bases at V and 6 bases at J, with 13 bases between the two ends. This CDR3 has 13 residues. The CDR3 region has the DNA TGTGCCAGCGCATTTGGGCGGGATGAAAAACTGTTTTTT. Protein: CASAFGRDEKLFF. The full variable domain, completed using reference TRBV7-2 and TRBJ1-4, is GAGVSQSPSNKVTEKGKDVELRCDPISGHTALYWYRQSLGQGLEFLIYFQGNSAPDKSGLPSDRFSAERTGGSVSTLTIQRTQQEDSAVYLCASAFGRDEKLFFGSGTQLSVL.